Below, one T cell receptor (beta chain) is given with its context. The data were produced by immunoSEQ multiplex PCR, yet TCRdb's version contains in-frame clones alone and is incomplete. The data show about 140,000 clones, with around 81% seen just once and 1.6% held by the top ten. The sample comes from a study of blood T cell repertoires in COVID-19. At the level of the study: Samples representing acute and convalescent COVID-19 were sourced from the United States, Italy and Spain. Sample material is recorded as cDNA or gDNA derived from T cells, B-cell-depleted T cells, or PBMCs.

The sequenced sample was peripheral blood. The TCR comes from a human donor in a cohort sampled during active COVID-19.

The CDR3 coding sequence is TGTGCCAGCAGCCCTACGGGGGACGCTAGCGGGAAAACCGTCTCCTACGAGCAGTACTTC. Translation gives CASSPTGDASGKTVSYEQYF. The chain uses TRBV21-1 and TRBJ2-7; whether TRBD2, the table's D call, matches the DNA was not checked. TRBV21-1 represents a pseudogene. The CDR3 extends over 20 amino acids.